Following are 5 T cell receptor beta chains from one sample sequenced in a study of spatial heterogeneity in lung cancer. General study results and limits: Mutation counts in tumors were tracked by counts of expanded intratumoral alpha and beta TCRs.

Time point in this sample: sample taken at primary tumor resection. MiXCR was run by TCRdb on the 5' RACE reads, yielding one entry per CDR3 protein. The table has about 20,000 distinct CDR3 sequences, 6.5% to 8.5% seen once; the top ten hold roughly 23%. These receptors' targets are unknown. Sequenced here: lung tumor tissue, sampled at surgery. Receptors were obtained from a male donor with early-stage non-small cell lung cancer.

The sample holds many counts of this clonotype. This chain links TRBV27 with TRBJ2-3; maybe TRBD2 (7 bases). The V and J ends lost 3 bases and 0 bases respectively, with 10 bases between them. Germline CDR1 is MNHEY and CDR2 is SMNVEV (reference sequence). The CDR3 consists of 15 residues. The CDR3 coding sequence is TGTGCCAGCAGTTTCGCGGGGGCTAGCACAGATACGCAGTATTTT. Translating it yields CASSFAGASTDTQYF.

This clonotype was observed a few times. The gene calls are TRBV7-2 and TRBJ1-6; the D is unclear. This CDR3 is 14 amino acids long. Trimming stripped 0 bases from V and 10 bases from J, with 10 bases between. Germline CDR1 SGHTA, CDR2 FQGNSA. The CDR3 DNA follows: TGTGCCAGCAGCTTAGCACCGACCTACTCACCCCTCCACTTT. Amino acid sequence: CASSLAPTYSPLHF.

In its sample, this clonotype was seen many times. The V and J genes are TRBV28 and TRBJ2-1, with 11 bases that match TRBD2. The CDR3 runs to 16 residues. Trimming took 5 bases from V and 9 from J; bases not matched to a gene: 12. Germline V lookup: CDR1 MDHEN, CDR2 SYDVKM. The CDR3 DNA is TGTGCCAGCAGTCCGCGACTAGCGGGGCACTCGGGTGAGCAGTTCTTC. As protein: CASSPRLAGHSGEQFF. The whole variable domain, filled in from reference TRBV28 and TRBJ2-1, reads DVKVTQSSRYLVKRTGEKVFLECVQDMDHENMFWYRQDPGLGLRLIYFSYDVKMKEKGDIPEGYSVSREKKERFSLILESASTNQTSMYLCASSPRLAGHSGEQFFGPGTRLTVL.

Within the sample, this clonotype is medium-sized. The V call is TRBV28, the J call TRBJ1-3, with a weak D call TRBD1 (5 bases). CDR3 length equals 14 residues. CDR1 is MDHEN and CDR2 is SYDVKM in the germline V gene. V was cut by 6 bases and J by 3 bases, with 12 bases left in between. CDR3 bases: TGTGCCAGCAGCTCCCCGGGACTTGGAAACACCATATATTTT. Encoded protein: CASSSPGLGNTIYF.

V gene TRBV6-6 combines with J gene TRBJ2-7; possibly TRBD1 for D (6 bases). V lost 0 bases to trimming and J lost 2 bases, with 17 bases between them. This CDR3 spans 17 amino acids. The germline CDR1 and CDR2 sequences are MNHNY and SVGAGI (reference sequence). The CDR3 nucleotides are TGTGCCAGCAGTTACTCGATCATCAGGACAGCCACCTACGAGCAGTACTTC. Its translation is CASSYSIIRTATYEQYF.